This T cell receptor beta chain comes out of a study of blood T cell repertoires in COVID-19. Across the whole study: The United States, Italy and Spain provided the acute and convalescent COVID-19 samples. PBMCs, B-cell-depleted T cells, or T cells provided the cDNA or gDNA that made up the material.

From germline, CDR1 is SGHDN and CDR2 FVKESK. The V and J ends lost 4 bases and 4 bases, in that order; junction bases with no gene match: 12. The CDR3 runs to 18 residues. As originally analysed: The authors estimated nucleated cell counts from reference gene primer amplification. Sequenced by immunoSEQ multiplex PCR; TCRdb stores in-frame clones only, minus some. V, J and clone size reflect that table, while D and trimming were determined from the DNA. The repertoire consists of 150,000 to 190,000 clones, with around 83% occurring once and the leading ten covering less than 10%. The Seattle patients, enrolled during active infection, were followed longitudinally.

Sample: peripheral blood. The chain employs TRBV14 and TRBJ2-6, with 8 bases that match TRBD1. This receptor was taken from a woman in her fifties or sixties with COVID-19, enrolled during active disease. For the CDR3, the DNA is TGTGCCAGCAGCCGCCGGACAGGGCTAAATTCCGGGGCCAACGTCCTGACTTTC. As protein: CASSRRTGLNSGANVLTF.